The rows below give T cell receptor beta chains drawn from one sample of a study of T cell changes during pregnancy in multiple sclerosis. Clones were read by immunoSEQ multiplex PCR, and TCRdb kept only the in-frame ones, dropping some. The repertoire includes over 40,000 clones, roughly 90% of them detected once, and roughly 4.5% sits in the top ten. This specimen consisted of peripheral blood, obtained in the second trimester of pregnancy. Every receptor here comes from a female donor in good health, enrolled as a control in a pregnancy study. The CDR3 runs from the conserved cysteine through the conserved F or W. The D gene is left open where the match is weak. The size entry is marked missing in some rows and otherwise reads once, few, many or a size class.

CDR3aa	CDR3nt	abundance	v_gene	j_gene	d_gene
CASSLGGRDNQPQHF	TGTGCCAGCAGCTTGGGGGGGAGGGACAATCAGCCCCAGCATTTT	-	TRBV7-9	TRBJ1-5	-
CATRAPLGQETQYF	TGTGCCACCAGGGCACCCCTGGGGCAGGAGACCCAGTACTTC	-	TRBV15	TRBJ2-5	-
CASSAPGYFYTF	TGTGCCAGTAGTGCCCCAGGGTACTTCTACACCTTC	once	TRBV19	TRBJ1-2	-
CASRDGTVNTEAFF	TGTGCCAGCAGAGACGGGACAGTAAACACTGAAGCTTTCTTT	-	TRBV27	TRBJ1-1	TRBD1
CASSLQGDTYNEQFF	TGTGCCAGCAGCTTACAGGGGGACACCTACAATGAGCAGTTCTTC	-	TRBV5-4	TRBJ2-1	TRBD1
CASRTTGGTEAFF	TGTGCCAGCCGTACAACAGGGGGGACTGAAGCTTTCTTT	-	TRBV18	TRBJ1-1	TRBD1
CASSYSDTQYF	TGTGCCAGCAGTTATTCGGATACGCAGTATTTT	once	TRBV6-5	TRBJ2-3	-
CASRTSVDTQYF	TGTGCCAGCAGGACTAGCGTTGATACGCAGTATTTT	-	TRBV6-1	TRBJ2-3	TRBD2
CASGGQGTHEQYF	TGTGCCAGTGGCGGACAGGGGACCCACGAGCAGTACTTC	-	TRBV19	TRBJ2-7	TRBD1
CASSRRGGAESGANVLTF	TGTGCCAGCAGCCGCCGCGGGGGGGCCGAGTCTGGGGCCAACGTCCTGACTTTC	-	TRBV5-4	TRBJ2-6	TRBD2
CASSQGGREQFF	TGCGCCAGCAGCCAAGGGGGGCGTGAGCAGTTCTTC	-	TRBV4-3	TRBJ2-1	-
CASRVGGNTEAFF	TGTGCCAGCCGTGTGGGGGGGAACACTGAAGCTTTCTTT	-	TRBV2	TRBJ1-1	-